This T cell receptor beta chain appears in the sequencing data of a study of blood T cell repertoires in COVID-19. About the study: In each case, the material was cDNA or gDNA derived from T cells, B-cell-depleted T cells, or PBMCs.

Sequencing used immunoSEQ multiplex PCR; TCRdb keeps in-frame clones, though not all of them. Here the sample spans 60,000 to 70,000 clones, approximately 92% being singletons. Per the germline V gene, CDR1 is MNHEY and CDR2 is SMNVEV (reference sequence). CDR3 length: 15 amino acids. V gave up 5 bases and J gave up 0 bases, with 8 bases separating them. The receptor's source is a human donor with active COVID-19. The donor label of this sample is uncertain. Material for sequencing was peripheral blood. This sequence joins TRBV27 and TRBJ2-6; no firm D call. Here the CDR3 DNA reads TGTGCCAGCAGTCCCGCGGACTCTGGGGCCAACGTCCTGACTTTC. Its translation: CASSPADSGANVLTF.